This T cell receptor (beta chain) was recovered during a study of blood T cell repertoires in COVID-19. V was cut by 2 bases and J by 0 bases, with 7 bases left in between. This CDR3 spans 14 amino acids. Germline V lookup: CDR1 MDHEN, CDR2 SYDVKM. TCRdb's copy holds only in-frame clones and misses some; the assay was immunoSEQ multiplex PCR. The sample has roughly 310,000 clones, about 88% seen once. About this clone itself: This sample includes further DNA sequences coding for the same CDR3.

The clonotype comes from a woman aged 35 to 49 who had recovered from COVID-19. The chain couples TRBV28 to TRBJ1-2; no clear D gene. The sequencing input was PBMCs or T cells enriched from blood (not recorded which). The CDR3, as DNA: TGTGCCAGCAGTTTAGGCGGAGCTAACTATGGCTACACCTTC. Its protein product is CASSLGGANYGYTF.